The sequence of this TCR beta chain was determined in a study of shared clonotypes between healthy human individuals (dated by TCRdb to the early 2020s). Broadly, across the study: Three men and two women, aged 18 to 49 years, made up the cohort. To increase sequencing depth and limit assay-specific biases, different laboratories used diverse techniques to prepare libraries and sequence TCR repertoires. To estimate repertoire size and how much clonotype sharing occurs between individuals, the study deeply sequenced the blood TCR repertoires of about five healthy adults. For each donor, CD4 naive and CD4 memory were each run on three plates, CD8 naive on two plates, and CD8 memory on one plate. Between about 0.85 and 10 billion PBMCs per donor were obtained by leukapheresis. What the study reported, not specific to this receptor: Sharing across four donors was observed for roughly 5.4% of naive CD4, 3% to 3.5% of naive CD8, around 2.5% of memory CD4, and 0.4% of memory CD8 clonotypes. Compared with non-shared clonotypes, clonotypes shared by all four sorted-subset donors had higher generation probabilities. Rarefaction of sorted-subset datasets indicated incomplete sequencing despite the large sequencing depth. Because the study included only a small number of donors, the genetic and exposure-history diversity represented was limited. Estimated clonotype richness was generally larger for naive than for memory subsets. Pairwise subsampling indicated that sequencing depth was expected to affect the degree of clonotype sharing among donors. Sampling was restricted to blood, and TCR repertoires in tissue are likely to differ from TCR repertoires in blood.

Comment on this clone: This receptor's antigen is unknown. Base-call qualities are not available, and no considerably larger clone is one nucleotide away.

TCR CDR3 regions were amplified from genomic DNA by multiplex PCR using the deep immunoSEQ assay. For each cell subset, the extracted genomic DNA was distributed evenly across all wells of several immunoSEQ 96-well plates, and each plate served as one replicate. Each replicate PCR for sorted subsets received approximately 220 ng genomic DNA, equal to roughly 30,000 T cell genomes. Purified libraries were measured with a Qubit 3.0 fluorometer, size-checked on a Bioanalyzer 2100, and measured again with the KAPA Library Quantification kit. Each immunoSEQ 96-well plate was sequenced on its own single-read 150-cycle Illumina NextSeq 550 flow cell. On the study's bioinformatics: Because the immunoSEQ output included only junctional sequences and no quality scores, the filtering could not be the same as the filtering used for full-length reads. To assign V/J genes and CDR3, sequences were annotated using PyIR, a Python wrapper for IgBLAST v1.9, with IMGT germline references. Reads were removed for weak V/J assignments (E-value above 1e-6), missing CDR3, stop codons, out-of-frame junctions, or ambiguous translated residues. A V3J clonotype was defined by an identical inferred V gene, J gene, and CDR3 amino acid sequence. To compute the percentage overlap between repertoires, the number of shared unique clonotypes was divided by the size of the smaller repertoire. RTK rarefaction, the Chao1 estimator, and Recon v2.1 estimates of unobserved clonotypes were used to assess repertoire richness. Generation probabilities were computed with OLGA for all TCRbeta clonotypes obtained by the gDNA method from several donors. TCRdb re-hosts the immuneACCESS table, in-frame sequences only. Its copies lack some clones; in the studies checked, an unresolved V gene accounts for under half of them, and the cause for the rest is not known. V, J and clone size are those of that table, while D and trimming were read from the DNA. The sample includes 550,000 to 850,000 clones, with around 70% observed a single time. The top ten constitute less than 2% of the sample.

Donors were healthy HIV-negative adults with no recently reported acute infections or vaccinations. All donors were Caucasian adults living in Nashville, Tennessee, USA. CD4+ T cells were enriched by magnetic negative selection; naive cells were then positively selected on CD45RA, and the negative fraction formed the memory subset. After blood collection by leukapheresis, PBMCs were isolated using Ficoll-Histopaque density gradient centrifugation and then cryopreserved in the vapor phase of liquid nitrogen. Purity and quantity of every magnetically sorted T cell population were checked by analytical flow cytometry. From each sorted fraction, genomic DNA was isolated and quantified by UV absorbance on a Nanodrop 2000c. The sequence was obtained from a woman aged 25 to 45 in good health. Sequencing input: memory CD4+ T cells sorted from blood. The cell subset or site tag for this specimen amounts to: CD45RA-negative fraction.

Read as DNA, the sequence is TGCAGCGTTGCAAGGGAGGGCTATGGCTACACCTTC. This codes for CSVAREGYGYTF. Recombination connected TRBV29-1 to TRBJ1-2; no D gene can be assigned with confidence. Cut back by 4 bases and 4 bases, the V and J ends lie 10 bases apart. Reading from cysteine to phenylalanine, the CDR3 counts 12 amino acids. Here the CDR3 DNA is all that survives: 36 bases in frame from base 1. In the germline V gene, CDR1 corresponds to SQVTM and CDR2 to ANQGSEA.